Below are 17 T cell receptor beta chains sequenced from a single sample in a study of T-cell memory formation after mild COVID-19. TCRdb reprocessed the 5' RACE reads via MiXCR and lists one record per CDR3 protein. The sample carries more than 250,000 distinct CDR3 sequences, about 20% recorded once. What was sequenced was PBMCs or a T cell subset sorted from them (not recorded which). Every receptor here comes from a man aged 18 to 30 who had mild COVID-19 (a few samples of this study predate the infection). Cell type and time point are not known.

The chain has TRBV12-3 or TRBV12-4 and TRBJ1-4; D gene ambiguous. The CDR3 totals 14 residues. V was clipped by 3 bases and J by 4 bases, with 9 bases between them. In nucleotides, the CDR3 is TGTGCCAGCAGTTTCGAAGGGTTTAATGAAAAACTGTTTTTT. Residues: CASSFEGFNEKLFF.

The rearrangement joins TRBV13 to TRBJ2-4; a possible D gene is TRBD2 (6 bases). The V end lost 5 bases, the J end lost 6 bases, and 14 bases lay between the germline ends. The CDR3 extends over 14 amino acids. Germline assignment: CDR1 PRHDT and CDR2 FYEKMQ (reference sequence). In nucleotides, the CDR3 is TGTGCCAGCAGCGACGGACACGGGGGAAACATTCAGTACTTC. Amino acids: CASSDGHGGNIQYF.

V usage is TRBV12-3 or TRBV12-4 and J usage is TRBJ2-1; 10 nucleotides agree with TRBD2. J lost 6 bases, V lost 6 bases, and 5 bases had no gene match. The CDR3 runs to 14 residues. For the CDR3, the DNA is TGTGCCAGCAGCTCTAGCGGGGGTGCCAATGAGCAGTTCTTC. Translation gives CASSSSGGANEQFF.

This clonotype was detected only a few times. J is TRBJ1-1 and V is TRBV5-1; D gene unclear. V was clipped by 0 bases and J by 0 bases, with 6 bases between them. Looked up from germline, CDR1 is SGHRS and CDR2 is YFSETQ. The CDR3 is 14 amino acids. The CDR3 DNA reads TGCGCCAGCAGCTTGGCCTACATGAACACTGAAGCTTTCTTT. It encodes CASSLAYMNTEAFF.

This clonotype was found a few times. The rearrangement links TRBV2 to TRBJ2-6, with 7 positions matching TRBD2. The V gene end was trimmed by 10 bases and the J gene end by 1 base; junction bases not matched to a gene: 10. CDR3 length: 16 amino acids. Germline V gene lookup returns CDR1 SNHLY and CDR2 FYNNEI. CDR3 loop: CATPGGISSGANVLTF. The CDR3 DNA reads as TGTGCCACCCCGGGGGGAATCTCTTCTGGGGCCAACGTCCTGACTTTC. The variable domain in full, with the rest retrieved from reference TRBV2 and TRBJ2-6, is EPEVTQTPSHQVTQMGQEVILRCVPISNHLYFYWYRQILGQKVEFLVSFYNNEISEKSEIFDDQFSVERPDGSNFTLKIRSTKLEDSAMYFCATPGGISSGANVLTFGAGSRLTVL.

CDR3 sequence: CASSLYELAGGKNEQFF. The DNA of the CDR3 is TGCGCCAGCAGCTTGTATGAACTAGCGGGAGGGAAGAATGAGCAGTTCTTC. The chain recombines TRBV5-1 with TRBJ2-1; 13 bases are shared with TRBD2. Germline V lookup: CDR1 SGHRS, CDR2 YFSETQ. Trimming removed 1 base from V and 7 bases from J; junction bases left unmatched: 8. CDR3 length: 17 residues.

This clonotype was picked up a small number of times. The V gene is TRBV4-1, the J gene TRBJ2-5; D unclear. V was pared by 3 bases and J by 5 bases, with 7 bases between. The CDR3 is 12 amino acids. Germline loops: CDR1 MGHRA, CDR2 YSYEKL. The CDR3 is CASSHNLETQYF. The CDR3 region has the DNA TGCGCCAGCAGCCATAACCTGGAGACCCAGTACTTC.

This chain links TRBV11-2 with TRBJ2-3; D is undetermined. Trimming removed 4 bases from V and 12 bases from J, with 14 bases in between. Germline V gives CDR1 SGHAT, CDR2 FQNNGV. This CDR3 is 12 amino acids long. As DNA, the CDR3 is TGTGCCAGCAGCTCCGAAGGGCTACCCCAGTATTTT. Residues: CASSSEGLPQYF.

This clonotype was observed a few times. The V gene is TRBV5-5, the J gene TRBJ1-1; 8 positions match TRBD1. This CDR3 is 14 amino acids long. The J segment lost 5 bases and the V segment lost 5 bases, leaving 8 bases of the junction unmatched. Per the germline V gene, CDR1 is SGHKS and CDR2 is YYEKEE (reference sequence). DNA for the CDR3: TGTGCCAGCAGTTCTACAGGGGGGAGGACTGAAGCTTTCTTT. It encodes CASSSTGGRTEAFF.

V is TRBV5-1 and J is TRBJ2-7; 8 bases are a match to TRBD2. With V trimmed by 5 bases and J by 2 bases, 3 bases remained unmatched. The V gene's germline CDR1 is SGHRS and CDR2 YFSETQ. This CDR3 comprises 13 residues. CDR3 in DNA: TGCGCCAGCAGACTAGCGGCCCCCTACGAGCAGTACTTC. Amino acid sequence: CASRLAAPYEQYF.

The rearrangement uses TRBV6-5 and TRBJ2-7; D uncertain. The CDR3 covers 13 residues. Germline V CDR1 and CDR2: MNHEY, SVGAGI. Trimming shortened V by 0 bases and J by 7 bases, and 10 bases separated the two germline ends. CDR3 loop: CASSYSISGEQYV. The CDR3, as DNA: TGTGCCAGCAGTTACTCTATTTCGGGTGAGCAGTACGTC.

This clonotype appeared a few times. The chain joins TRBV28 to TRBJ2-5; a weak D match, TRBD2 (5 bases). CDR3 length equals 13 residues. Trimming removed 8 bases from V and 2 bases from J, with 12 bases in between. The germline V gene encodes CDR1 MDHEN and CDR2 SYDVKM. Here the CDR3 reads CASLVPGQETQYF. As DNA, the CDR3 is TGTGCCAGCCTCGTCCCGGGACAAGAGACCCAGTACTTC.

The chain has TRBV6-6 and TRBJ2-1; D may be TRBD2 (7 bases). The CDR3 runs 16 residues. From germline, CDR1 is MNHNY and CDR2 SVGAGI (reference sequence). Trimming removed 0 bases from V and 8 bases from J, with 17 bases in between. CDR3 in DNA: TGTGCCAGCAGTTACTCGATGGCGGGGGCATGGGATGAGCAGTTCTTC. Translation gives CASSYSMAGAWDEQFF.

The table lists this clonotype with a few counts. The chain uses TRBV2 and TRBJ2-5; the D gene is possibly TRBD2 (5 bases). Trimming stripped 3 bases from V and 5 bases from J, with 7 bases between. This CDR3 has 12 amino acids. Looked up from germline, CDR1 is SNHLY and CDR2 is FYNNEI. The CDR3 nucleotides are TGTGCCAGCAGTGATGGCGGGGAGACCCAGTACTTC. Residues: CASSDGGETQYF.

The chain recombines TRBV7-3 with TRBJ2-1; 10 positions match TRBD2. The CDR3 length is 13 residues. Germline V CDR1 and CDR2: SGHTA, FQGTGA. V was pared by 5 bases and J by 9 bases, with 4 bases of the junction left unmatched. The CDR3 DNA sequence: TGTGCCAGCAGCCTCCTAGCGGGGGTTGAGCAGTTCTTC. This encodes CASSLLAGVEQFF.

V and J are TRBV20-1 and TRBJ2-3; 8 bases align to TRBD2. V trimming: 2 bases; J trimming: 6 bases; junction bases outside the gene matches: 10. The CDR3 spans 15 residues. Germline-derived CDR1 and CDR2 are DFQATT and SNEGSKA (reference sequence). The CDR3 DNA reads as TGCAGTGCTAGATTACTAGCGGCCGGGGCGGATACGCAGTATTTT. Residues: CSARLLAAGADTQYF.

This clonotype was picked up many times. V gene TRBV3-1 combines with J gene TRBJ1-5; a weak D match, TRBD1 (5 bases). With 1 base removed from V and 0 bases from J, the gap between germline ends came to 10 bases. The CDR3 extends over 16 amino acids. Per germline, CDR1 LGHDT and CDR2 YNNKEL (reference sequence). The CDR3 spells CASSQGGTGSNQPQHF. The CDR3 DNA is TGTGCCAGCAGCCAAGGAGGGACGGGTAGCAATCAGCCCCAGCATTTT.